This T cell receptor beta chain was found in a study of shared clonotypes between healthy human individuals. For this clone: Its antigen is as yet unknown.

The CDR3 sequence is 15 residues long. From germline, CDR1 is MNHNS and CDR2 SASEGT. J lost 3 bases, V lost 2 bases, and 1 base had no gene match. Study outcomes and limitations: Rarefaction revealed incomplete sorted-subset sequencing despite large depth.

Evenly divided among several immunoSEQ plates was the genomic DNA of each subset. Under the authors' procedure: Junction-only immunoSEQ data arrived without quality scores, meaning filtering differed. Only in-frame clones appear in the TCRdb table, and some are missing; sequencing was by immunoSEQ multiplex PCR. For V, J and clone size, that table is used; D and trimming come from the DNA. This table has fewer than 3 million clones, just under 95% appearing once. Sample: naive CD4+ T cells from PBMCs. Subset meaning: CD45RA+ positively selected. The chain uses TRBV6-1 and TRBJ1-4; 9 bases map to TRBD1. The receptor was derived from a man aged 18 to 29 in good health. Some clones in this sample may be carry-over from other donors' samples. CDR3 residues: CASSEWTGANEKLFF. The CDR3 coding sequence is TGTGCCAGCAGTGAATGGACAGGGGCTAATGAAAAACTGTTTTTT.